These 23 T cell receptor beta chains were all obtained from the same sample, sequenced in a study of cytomegalovirus exposure and HLA in healthy donors. The PCR used 60 Vbeta and 13 Jbeta primers. Only in-frame clones appear in the TCRdb table, and some are missing; sequencing was by immunoSEQ multiplex PCR. The sample's table shows some 76,000 clones. Sequencing was performed on PBMCs. The receptors originated from a boy younger than 18 in good health and CMV-seronegative.

The gene calls are TRBV30 and TRBJ2-1, with 8 bases identical to TRBD1. Germline-derived CDR1 and CDR2 are GTSNPN and SVGIG (reference sequence). The J segment lost 6 bases and the V segment lost 4 bases, leaving 8 bases of the junction unmatched. The CDR3 is 14 amino acids. DNA for the CDR3: TGTGCCTGGAAAGGGACAGGAGTTCTCAATGAGCAGTTCTTC. This translates into CAWKGTGVLNEQFF.

The chain joins TRBV18 to TRBJ1-1, with D perhaps matching TRBD1 (6 bases). The V end lost 5 bases, the J end lost 1 base, and 8 bases lay between the germline ends. The CDR3 has 13 residues. Germline CDR1 reads KGHSH; CDR2 reads LQKENI. CDR3 amino acids: CASSVDRNTEAFF. In DNA, the CDR3 is TGTGCCAGCTCAGTGGACAGGAACACTGAAGCTTTCTTT.

The chain recombines TRBV30 with TRBJ1-5; 9 nucleotides agree with TRBD1. The CDR3 covers 17 residues. The germline V gene has CDR1 GTSNPN and CDR2 SVGIG (reference sequence). V was pared by 0 bases and J by 3 bases, with 9 bases of the junction left unmatched. The CDR3 loop is CAWSVPRDRENNQPQHF. The CDR3 region has the DNA TGTGCCTGGAGTGTACCTCGGGACAGGGAGAACAATCAGCCCCAGCATTTT.

V and J are TRBV19 and TRBJ1-5, with D perhaps matching TRBD1 (5 bases). With 0 bases removed from V and 2 bases from J, the gap between germline ends came to 11 bases. The CDR3 is 16 residues long. The germline CDR1 and CDR2 sequences are LNHDA and SQIVND (reference sequence). For the CDR3, the DNA is TGTGCCAGTAGTATAGACTCAGGGCTGGGCAATCAGCCCCAGCATTTT. Translation: CASSIDSGLGNQPQHF.

The rearrangement joins TRBV6-1 to TRBJ2-7; the match to TRBD2 covers 8 bases. Germline CDR1 and CDR2: MNHNS and SASEGT. V shed 4 bases, J shed 2 bases, and the junction held 7 bases outside the gene matches. The CDR3 loop spans 15 amino acids. The CDR3 DNA reads TGTGCCAGCAGTGTCGGGCTAGCGGGCACCTACGAGCAGTACTTC. Protein sequence: CASSVGLAGTYEQYF.

Comment on this clone: An end of the junction differs from the germline gene, which may be a read error. The chain joins TRBV27 to TRBJ1-1; maybe TRBD1 (5 bases). The CDR3 contains 16 residues. Germline CDR1 is MNHEY and CDR2 is SMNVEV (reference sequence). Here the CDR3 reads CASRLSRGDPNTEAFF. Here the CDR3 DNA reads TGTGCCAGCAGGTTATCCCGGGGGGACCCGAACACTGAAGCTTTCTTT.

The V and J genes are TRBV18 and TRBJ1-2; 8 bases match TRBD1. V gave up 5 bases and J gave up 8 bases; unmatched junction bases: 7. The CDR3 consists of 13 residues. Germline V CDR1 and CDR2: KGHSH, LQKENI. The CDR3 DNA reads TGTGCCAGCTCAGACGACAGGGGCATCGGCTACACCTTC. The encoded protein is CASSDDRGIGYTF.

The chain is built from TRBV7-2 and TRBJ2-5; the match to TRBD2 covers 9 bases. The CDR3 spans 15 residues. The germline CDR1 and CDR2 sequences are SGHTA and FQGNSA. V was clipped by 5 bases and J by 5 bases; unmatched bases: 9. The CDR3 spells CASSPLAGEGETQYF. Written as DNA, the CDR3 is TGTGCCAGCAGCCCTTTAGCGGGAGAAGGGGAGACCCAGTACTTC.

The J gene is TRBJ2-1, the V gene TRBV18; D is perhaps TRBD2 (5 bases). V shed 2 bases and J shed 9 bases, with 14 bases lying between them. Germline assignment: CDR1 KGHSH and CDR2 LQKENI. This CDR3 has 14 residues. The CDR3 loop is CASSPVASGSEQFF. Here the CDR3 DNA reads TGTGCCAGCTCACCAGTCGCGAGCGGTAGTGAGCAGTTCTTC.

In DNA, the CDR3 is TGTGCCAGCAGTGAAGTCTCGAGGTCACCCCTCCACTTT. It codes for CASSEVSRSPLHF. The V gene is TRBV6-1, the J gene TRBJ1-6; no definite D call. Trimming pared 1 base from V and 10 bases from J, leaving 8 bases between. Germline-derived CDR1 and CDR2 are MNHNS and SASEGT. This CDR3 is built from 13 residues.

The chain joins TRBV10-2 to TRBJ2-7, with D maybe TRBD1 (5 bases). The germline V gene has CDR1 WSHSY and CDR2 SAAADI. The germline V and J ends were trimmed by 4 bases and 4 bases, with 5 bases remaining between them. The CDR3 runs to 11 residues. The CDR3 DNA reads TGCGCCAGCAGTGCAGGGTACGAGCAGTACTTC. Encoded protein: CASSAGYEQYF.

V and J are TRBV11-2 and TRBJ1-6; tentatively, D is TRBD1 (5 bases). Germline V lookup: CDR1 SGHAT, CDR2 FQNNGV. V lost 5 bases, J lost 5 bases, and 16 bases lay in between. This CDR3 has 16 amino acids. CDR3 amino acids: CASSRPTGFHNSPLHF. CDR3 sequence (DNA): TGTGCCAGCAGCCGTCCAACAGGATTTCATAATTCACCCCTCCACTTT.

The CDR3 loop is CAISWTSGGKPSYNEQFF. For the CDR3, the DNA is TGTGCCATCAGCTGGACTAGCGGGGGCAAGCCCTCCTACAATGAGCAGTTCTTC. V is TRBV10-3 and J is TRBJ2-1, with 13 bases identical to TRBD2. Trimming took 6 bases from V and 0 from J; bases not matched to a gene: 8. The germline V gene has CDR1 ENHRY and CDR2 SYGVKD. There are 18 residues in the CDR3.

The genes are TRBV5-6 and TRBJ2-5; possible D gene TRBD2, 6 bases. V was clipped by 6 bases and J by 5 bases, with 11 bases between them. The germline V gene encodes CDR1 SGHDT and CDR2 YYEEEE. This CDR3 has 12 amino acids. This CDR3 is CASNRGSETQYF. The CDR3 DNA reads TGTGCCAGCAACCGGGGGAGTGAGACCCAGTACTTC.

This chain uses TRBV5-1 with TRBJ1-1, with TRBD1 identical over 7 bases. Germline CDR1 and CDR2: SGHRS and YFSETQ. V lost 5 bases, J lost 8 bases, and 12 bases stayed unmatched. This CDR3 spans 14 amino acids. The CDR3 here is CASRPTGTVLEAFF. CDR3 in DNA: TGCGCCAGCAGACCGACCGGGACAGTCCTAGAAGCTTTCTTT.

Here the CDR3 reads CASSGSGANYGYTF. The CDR3, as DNA: TGCGCCAGCAGTGGCTCAGGGGCTAACTATGGCTACACCTTC. J is TRBJ1-2 and V is TRBV5-1; D is possibly TRBD1 (6 bases). The CDR3 covers 14 residues. Trimming shortened V by 5 bases and J by 0 bases, and 11 bases separated the two germline ends. CDR1 and CDR2 from the germline V gene are SGHRS and YFSETQ. Full variable domain (remainder filled in from reference TRBV5-1 and TRBJ1-2): KAGVTQTPRYLIKTRGQQVTLSCSPISGHRSVSWYQQTPGQGLQFLFEYFSETQRNKGNFPGRFSGRQFSNSRSEMNVSTLELGDSALYLCASSGSGANYGYTFGSGTRLTVV.

The rearrangement uses TRBV4-1 and TRBJ2-2, with a tentative D call TRBD1 (6 bases). This CDR3 spans 18 amino acids. V lost 0 bases and J 8 bases, leaving 22 bases between the germline ends. The germline gives CDR1 MGHRA, CDR2 YSYEKL. CDR3 in amino acids: CASSQDVSGRDMLGELFF. CDR3 DNA: TGCGCCAGCAGCCAAGACGTCTCGGGCCGGGACATGTTAGGGGAGCTGTTTTTT.

V and J are TRBV7-2 and TRBJ2-2, with D maybe TRBD2 (6 bases). Germline loops: CDR1 SGHTA, CDR2 FQGNSA. The V and J ends lost 4 bases and 4 bases respectively, with 16 bases between them. The CDR3 contains 16 residues. CDR3 sequence (DNA): TGTGCCAGCAGCTCCTCTCATCTTAGCGGCACCGGGGAGCTGTTTTTT. Protein: CASSSSHLSGTGELFF.

The chain couples TRBV4-1 to TRBJ2-7; 10 bases align to TRBD1. Germline lookup yields CDR1 MGHRA and CDR2 YSYEKL. Unmatched junction bases numbered 8, after V lost 1 base and J lost 5 bases. This CDR3 has 16 amino acids. DNA of the CDR3: TGCGCCAGCAGCCAAGCCGTCGGGACAGGGGTCAACGAGCAGTACTTC. Translating gives CASSQAVGTGVNEQYF.

This chain connects TRBV19 to TRBJ2-7; the match to TRBD2 covers 8 bases. J gave up 3 bases and V 1 base, and 11 bases lay outside the gene matches. In germline, CDR1 is LNHDA, CDR2 SQIVND (reference sequence). The length of the CDR3 is 17 residues. CDR3 residues: CASSIGVSGGANYEQYF. The CDR3 nucleotides read TGTGCCAGTAGTATAGGGGTTTCGGGGGGGGCGAACTACGAGCAGTACTTC.

V and J are TRBV30 and TRBJ2-7; D is ambiguous. This CDR3 contains 12 residues. Germline assignment: CDR1 GTSNPN and CDR2 SVGIG (reference sequence). The V gene lost 2 bases and the J gene lost 1 base, with 6 bases spanning the gap. The CDR3 reads CAWSSDSYEQYF. CDR3 in DNA: TGTGCCTGGAGTTCAGATTCCTACGAGCAGTACTTC.

The chain recombines TRBV5-4 with TRBJ2-1; 11 nucleotides align to TRBD2. This CDR3 has 18 amino acids. The trim removed 2 bases at V and 0 bases at J, leaving 7 bases unmatched. CDR1 SGHNT and CDR2 YYREEE come from the germline V gene (reference sequence). CDR3 DNA: TGTGCCAGCAGCTTACTAGCGGGGGCCGGGAGCTCCTACAATGAGCAGTTCTTC. Residues: CASSLLAGAGSSYNEQFF.

The rearrangement links TRBV6-5 to TRBJ1-2, with a possible D match to TRBD1 (6 bases). Germline CDR1 and CDR2: MNHEY and SVGAGI. Trimming cost V 6 bases and J 4 bases, with 12 bases left between them. The CDR3 is made up of 13 amino acids. This chain's CDR3 is CASRRGGSYGYTF. The CDR3 DNA is TGTGCCAGCAGAAGGGGGGGCAGCTATGGCTACACCTTC.